What follows are 20 T cell receptor beta chains derived from one specimen sequenced in a study of blood T cell repertoires in COVID-19. Generated by immunoSEQ multiplex PCR, the TCRdb table keeps only in-frame clones and is missing some. The sample carries roughly 96,000 clones, about four fifths recorded once. Specimen: peripheral blood. The receptors were gathered from a man of 80 years or more with acute or convalescent COVID-19.

The rearrangement uses TRBV5-1 and TRBJ1-4, with D perhaps matching TRBD1 (6 bases). This CDR3 region has 17 residues. Germline lookup yields CDR1 SGHRS and CDR2 YFSETQ. The V and J ends lost 0 bases and 7 bases respectively, with 19 bases between them. CDR3 amino acids: CASSLANVVGASEKLFF. As DNA, the CDR3 is TGCGCCAGCAGCTTGGCAAATGTAGTGGGGGCGTCTGAAAAACTGTTTTTT. Filled out from reference TRBV5-1 and TRBJ1-4, the complete variable domain reads KAGVTQTPRYLIKTRGQQVTLSCSPISGHRSVSWYQQTPGQGLQFLFEYFSETQRNKGNFPGRFSGRQFSNSRSEMNVSTLELGDSALYLCASSLANVVGASEKLFFGSGTQLSVL.

The V and J genes are TRBV6-2 or TRBV6-3 and TRBJ1-2; no clear D gene. Trimming removed 2 bases at V and 4 bases at J, with 14 bases between. The CDR3 has 15 amino acids. From germline, CDR1 is MNHEY and CDR2 SVGEGT. The CDR3 bases are TGTGCCAGCAGTTACGCACGGGGTGGCGGCTATGGCTACACCTTC. Amino acid sequence: CASSYARGGGYGYTF.

The J gene is TRBJ1-5, the V gene TRBV19; D is uncertain. This CDR3 is built from 14 residues. V was clipped by 0 bases and J by 7 bases, with 10 bases between them. Germline CDR1 LNHDA, CDR2 SQIVND (reference sequence). The CDR3 loop reads CASSIEGERQPQHF. The CDR3 bases are TGTGCCAGTAGTATAGAGGGAGAAAGGCAGCCCCAGCATTTT. The whole variable domain, filled in from reference TRBV19 and TRBJ1-5, reads DGGITQSPKYLFRKEGQNVTLSCEQNLNHDAMYWYRQDPGQGLRLIYYSQIVNDFQKGDIAEGYSVSREKKESFPLTVTSAQKNPTAFYLCASSIEGERQPQHFGDGTRLSIL.

Remarks on this clone: The same CDR3 arises from other DNA sequences in this sample as well. This chain links TRBV3-1 (or the pseudogene TRBV3-2) with TRBJ2-7; 7 bases map to TRBD1. Trimming took 4 bases from V and 1 from J; bases not matched to a gene: 1. Per germline, CDR1 LGHDT and CDR2 YNNKEL (reference sequence). This CDR3 spans 13 amino acids. The DNA of the CDR3 is TGTGCCAGCAGCCGACAGGGTTCCTACGAGCAGTACTTC. Protein sequence: CASSRQGSYEQYF.

This chain connects TRBV27 to TRBJ2-1, with 9 bases lining up with TRBD2. The V gene's germline CDR1 is MNHEY and CDR2 SMNVEV (reference sequence). The V and J ends lost 4 bases and 8 bases, in that order; junction bases with no gene match: 6. The CDR3 sequence is 14 residues long. Written as DNA, the CDR3 is TGTGCCAGCAGTTGGGCGGGAGGGCTCTATGAGCAGTTCTTC. Translated, it gives CASSWAGGLYEQFF.

The chain recombines TRBV6-5 with TRBJ1-4; D ambiguous. This CDR3 is 14 amino acids long. The germline V and J ends were trimmed by 6 bases and 5 bases, with 13 bases remaining between them. Germline loops: CDR1 MNHEY, CDR2 SVGAGI. The CDR3 DNA sequence: TGTGCCAGCAGGTTGATAGGCAGGAATGAAAAACTGTTTTTT. Residues: CASRLIGRNEKLFF.

The V gene is TRBV28, the J gene TRBJ1-2; weak D call: TRBD1 (6 bases). Per germline, CDR1 MDHEN and CDR2 SYDVKM. Trimming took 5 bases from V and 4 from J, leaving 14 bases between them. This CDR3 contains 14 residues. The CDR3 reads CASSAPRGAYGYTF. DNA of the CDR3: TGTGCCAGCAGTGCCCCCCGGGGGGCCTATGGCTACACCTTC.

Only a few counts were recorded for this clone. This chain joins TRBV7-9 and TRBJ1-4; no clear D. Trimming took 4 bases from V and 8 from J, leaving 17 bases between them. CDR1 SEHNR and CDR2 FQNEAQ come from the germline V gene (reference sequence). This CDR3 comprises 15 residues. CDR3: CASSSDLSRSEKLFF. CDR3 coding DNA: TGTGCCAGCAGCTCTGACCTTTCGCGGTCGGAAAAACTGTTTTTT. Based on the CDR3 plus reference TRBV7-9 and TRBJ1-4, the full variable domain is DTGVSQNPRHKITKRGQNVTFRCDPISEHNRLYWYRQTLGQGPEFLTYFQNEAQLEKSRLLSDRFSAERPKGSFSTLEIQRTEQGDSAMYLCASSSDLSRSEKLFFGSGTQLSVL.

V is TRBV28 and J is TRBJ2-7; 7 nucleotides align to TRBD1. The length of the CDR3 is 15 residues. J lost 12 bases, V lost 4 bases, and 18 bases had no gene match. Looked up from germline, CDR1 is MDHEN and CDR2 is SYDVKM. CDR3 sequence (DNA): TGTGCCAGCAGTTCAGCCCAACAGTCCAGGGGGTTATGGTACTTC. Translation: CASSSAQQSRGLWYF.

This chain links TRBV28 with TRBJ1-2, with 7 nucleotides matching TRBD1. Trimming cost V 7 bases and J 7 bases; bases outside gene matches: 15. Germline CDR1 MDHEN, CDR2 SYDVKM. The CDR3 contains 15 residues. The CDR3 is CASTRRTGELGGYTF. The DNA for the CDR3 is TGTGCCAGCACCCGCCGAACAGGGGAGTTGGGTGGCTACACCTTC.

The rearrangement uses TRBV5-1 and TRBJ2-2, with D possibly being TRBD1 (5 bases). Trimming took off 2 bases at V and 0 bases at J, with 14 bases between the two ends. Germline V gives CDR1 SGHRS, CDR2 YFSETQ. This CDR3 comprises 17 residues. CDR3 amino acids: CASSFQTGPANTGELFF. CDR3 DNA: TGCGCCAGCAGCTTTCAAACAGGCCCCGCGAACACCGGGGAGCTGTTTTTT.

The chain couples TRBV9 to TRBJ2-2; D may be TRBD1 (6 bases). The CDR3 covers 13 residues. Germline CDR1 and CDR2: SGDLS and YYNGEE. Trimming left V 6 bases short and J 4 bases short, with 10 bases between. The CDR3 spells CASTQGITGELFF. The CDR3 region has the DNA TGTGCCAGCACTCAGGGGATCACCGGGGAGCTGTTTTTT.

The chain uses TRBV5-1 and TRBJ2-4; 10 nucleotides align to TRBD2. Germline assignment: CDR1 SGHRS and CDR2 YFSETQ. There are 20 residues in the CDR3. Unmatched junction bases numbered 15, after V lost 1 base and J lost 2 bases. The CDR3 is CASSLRTSGLGGISKNIQYF. The CDR3, as DNA: TGCGCCAGCAGCTTGAGGACTAGCGGATTGGGAGGGATTTCCAAAAACATTCAGTACTTC.

This chain links TRBV18 with TRBJ2-2; possible D gene TRBD1, 6 bases. This CDR3 spans 17 amino acids. Germline V CDR1 and CDR2: KGHSH, LQKENI. The V and J ends lost 5 bases and 4 bases respectively, with 20 bases between them. For the CDR3, the DNA is TGTGCCAGCTCAAAGTTTCTAGCAGGGGAAGGCACCGGGGAGCTGTTTTTT. The encoded protein is CASSKFLAGEGTGELFF.

The sample holds one count of this clone. The chain joins TRBV5-1 to TRBJ1-1; 7 bases map to TRBD1. V lost 0 bases to trimming and J lost 10 bases; unmatched junction nucleotides: 0. Germline V CDR1 and CDR2: SGHRS, YFSETQ. This CDR3 region has 11 residues. The CDR3: CASSLGQGAFF. CDR3 nucleotide sequence: TGCGCCAGCAGCTTGGGACAGGGAGCTTTCTTT.

The V call is TRBV4-3, the J call TRBJ2-3; TRBD1 matches at 7 bases. The germline V gene encodes CDR1 LGHNA and CDR2 YSLEER. The ends lost 1 base at V and 6 bases at J; junction bases unmatched: 7. The CDR3 spans 15 residues. The DNA for the CDR3 is TGCGCCAGCAGCCAAGGGGCAGGGGGTATGGATACGCAGTATTTT. It codes for CASSQGAGGMDTQYF.

The chain couples TRBV6-5 to TRBJ2-7; 9 nucleotides line up with TRBD1. The V and J ends lost 6 bases and 1 base, in that order; junction bases with no gene match: 7. Per germline, CDR1 MNHEY and CDR2 SVGAGI. The CDR3 is 15 amino acids. The CDR3 spells CASRKGQGRSYEQYF. CDR3 DNA: TGTGCCAGCAGAAAGGGACAGGGCCGATCCTACGAGCAGTACTTC.

The chain has TRBV9 and TRBJ2-7; 8 positions match TRBD1. This CDR3 comprises 13 residues. CDR1 and CDR2 (germline): SGDLS, YYNGEE. V shed 4 bases and J 5 bases; nucleotides not matched to a gene: 5. DNA of the CDR3: TGTGCCAGCAGCCAACAGGGGGTCCACGAGCAGTACTTC. Its translation is CASSQQGVHEQYF.

The chain is built from TRBV7-9 and TRBJ1-2; 9 bases line up with TRBD1. The CDR3 runs 17 residues. V dropped 3 bases and J dropped 4; count of bases not matched to a gene: 12. Per germline, CDR1 SEHNR and CDR2 FQNEAQ (reference sequence). The CDR3 sequence: CASSFYLTGGDPYGYTF. The CDR3 nucleotides read TGTGCCAGCAGCTTCTATTTAACAGGGGGCGATCCCTATGGCTACACCTTC.

The V gene is TRBV2, the J gene TRBJ1-5; D ambiguous. Trimming shortened V by 3 bases and J by 5 bases, and 14 bases separated the two germline ends. The germline V gene encodes CDR1 SNHLY and CDR2 FYNNEI. The CDR3 is 15 amino acids. CDR3 loop: CASSEEVPSHQPQHF. The CDR3 DNA is TGTGCCAGCAGTGAGGAGGTTCCTTCGCATCAGCCCCAGCATTTT.